Listed below are T cell receptor beta chains from one sample, sequenced in a study of blood T cells in healthy people across ages. TCRdb ran MiXCR on the 5' RACE reads and lists one entry per CDR3 protein. The sample shows under 1,000,000 distinct CDR3 sequences, 46% of them seen only once. Sequenced: blood. These receptors were taken from a man of 80 years or more in good health. Both conserved end residues are part of each CDR3. The D gene is left open where the match is weak. Size is stated for part of the rows, as once, few or many counts, or as a class when the clone is expanded.

TRBV7-3,TRBJ2-5,few,.,CASSPSGPQETQYF,TGTGCCAGCAGCCCGAGCGGACCCCAAGAGACCCAGTACTTC
TRBV6-6,TRBJ2-2,.,.,CASTINTGELFF,TGTGCCAGCACCATTAATACCGGGGAGCTGTTTTTT
TRBV12-3/TRBV12-4,TRBJ2-7,.,.,CASKLTGPSSYEQYF,TGTGCCAGCAAACTAACAGGGCCTAGCTCCTACGAGCAGTACTTC
TRBV27,TRBJ2-1,.,TRBD1,CASSLLGQGSYRRVSNEQFF,TGTGCCAGCAGTTTGTTGGGACAGGGATCTTATAGACGGGTCTCCAATGAGCAGTTCTTC
TRBV24-1,TRBJ2-7,.,.,CATSGDYNEQYF,TGTGCCACCAGCGGAGATTACAATGAGCAGTACTTC
TRBV20-1,TRBJ2-3,.,.,CSASRGARGTDTQYF,TGCAGTGCTAGTAGGGGCGCCAGGGGTACAGATACGCAGTATTTT
TRBV7-2,TRBJ2-7,.,.,CASSPRSSEPPYEQYF,TGTGCCAGCAGCCCTCGGTCTAGCGAGCCCCCCTACGAGCAGTACTTC
TRBV29-1,TRBJ2-1,.,TRBD2,CSVETSGTANEQFF,TGCAGCGTTGAAACTAGCGGGACGGCTAATGAGCAGTTCTTC
TRBV3-1,TRBJ2-7,.,.,CASSQGRGSYEQYF,TGTGCCAGCAGCCAAGGGCGCGGTTCCTACGAGCAGTACTTC
TRBV28,TRBJ1-6,.,.,CASSLDKRSYNSPLHF,TGTGCCAGCAGTTTGGATAAACGCTCCTATAATTCACCCCTCCACTTT
TRBV5-5,TRBJ1-1,.,TRBD1,CASSGTGFTEAFF,TGTGCCAGCAGCGGGACAGGGTTTACTGAAGCTTTCTTT
TRBV6-1,TRBJ2-1,few,TRBD1,CASTMGTGGLNEQFF,TGTGCCAGCACAATGGGGACAGGGGGGTTAAATGAGCAGTTCTTC
TRBV20-1,TRBJ2-5,.,.,CSASVLQETQYF,TGCAGTGCAAGCGTTCTACAAGAGACCCAGTACTTC
TRBV13,TRBJ2-7,.,.,CASSLGLDREQYF,TGTGCCAGCAGCTTAGGGCTGGATCGGGAGCAGTACTTC
TRBV12-3/TRBV12-4,TRBJ2-5,few,TRBD2,CASSSVGLAGETQYF,TGTGCCAGCAGTTCCGTGGGGCTAGCGGGAGAGACCCAGTACTTC
TRBV5-6,TRBJ2-3,.,TRBD2,CASSYPTSGSTQYF,TGTGCCAGCAGCTACCCGACTAGCGGGTCTACGCAGTATTTT
TRBV11-1,TRBJ2-5,few,.,CASSLDSRRETQYF,TGTGCCAGCAGCCTGGACAGCCGGAGGGAGACCCAGTACTTC
TRBV24-1,TRBJ2-5,.,.,CATSDQKQVETQYF,TGTGCCACCAGTGACCAGAAGCAGGTGGAGACCCAGTACTTC
TRBV6-6,TRBJ2-5,.,TRBD1,CASSRDRVDEQYF,TGTGCCAGCAGTCGGGACAGGGTGGATGAGCAGTACTTC
TRBV20-1,TRBJ2-1,many,.,CSAATSTRINNEQFF,TGCAGTGCTGCCACATCTACTAGGATTAACAATGAGCAGTTCTTC
TRBV20-1,TRBJ1-2,.,TRBD1,CSGDRGGGYTF,TGCAGTGGCGACAGGGGAGGCGGCTACACCTTC
TRBV7-9,TRBJ2-3,once,TRBD2,CASSLDGRIDTQYF,TGTGCCAGCAGCTTAGACGGGAGGATAGATACGCAGTATTTT
TRBV20-1,TRBJ2-4,.,.,CSARDTRKNIQYF,TGCAGTGCGCGGGACACGAGGAAAAACATTCAGTACTTC